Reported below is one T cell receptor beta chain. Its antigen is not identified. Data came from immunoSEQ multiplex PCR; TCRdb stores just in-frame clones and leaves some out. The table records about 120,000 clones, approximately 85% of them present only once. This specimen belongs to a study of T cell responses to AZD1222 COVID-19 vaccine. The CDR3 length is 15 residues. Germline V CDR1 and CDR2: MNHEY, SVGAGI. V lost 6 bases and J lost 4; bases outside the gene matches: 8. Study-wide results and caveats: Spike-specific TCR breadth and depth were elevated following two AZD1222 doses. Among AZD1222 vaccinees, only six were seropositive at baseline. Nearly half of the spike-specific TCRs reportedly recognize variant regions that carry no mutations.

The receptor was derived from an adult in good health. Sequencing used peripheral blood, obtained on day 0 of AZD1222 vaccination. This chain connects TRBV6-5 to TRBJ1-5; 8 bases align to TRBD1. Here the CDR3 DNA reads TGTGCCAGCAGCTACGACAGGGGAGAGAATCAGCCCCAGCATTTT. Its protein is CASSYDRGENQPQHF.